A selection of T cell receptor beta chains follows, all from one sample in a study of cytomegalovirus exposure and HLA in healthy donors. Assay: immunoSEQ multiplex PCR; the TCRdb copy retains only in-frame clones and omits some. Among 60,000 to 70,000 clones, roughly 90% were seen once, and the ten largest hold approximately 1.7%. Material for sequencing was PBMCs. These receptors were taken from a woman under 30 in good health and CMV-seronegative. Each CDR3 is given with its conserved first and last residue. The D gene is left open where the match is weak. A row's size may be missing; if present it is once, few, many or a size class.

CDR3,DNA,J,size,D,V
CASRGLAGAYNEQFF,TGTGCCAGCAGGGGACTAGCGGGGGCCTACAATGAGCAGTTCTTC,TRBJ2-1,many,TRBD2,TRBV7-8
CASPKTSGTSGGETDTQYF,TGCGCCAGCCCAAAAACCAGCGGGACTAGCGGGGGGGAAACAGATACGCAGTATTTT,TRBJ2-3,.,TRBD2,TRBV23-1
CASSSIGGGAGKQYF,TGTGCCAGCAGCTCCATTGGGGGGGGAGCGGGGAAACAGTACTTC,TRBJ2-5,few,TRBD2,TRBV7-2
CASRRIGRGPQHF,TGTGCCAGCAGGCGGATAGGGCGGGGGCCCCAGCATTTT,TRBJ1-5,.,.,TRBV6-5
CASSSRTVNTGELFF,TGTGCCAGCAGCTCGCGGACAGTAAACACCGGGGAGCTGTTTTTT,TRBJ2-2,.,.,TRBV7-2
CASRAGQGAGYGYTF,TGTGCCAGCAGGGCCGGACAGGGGGCAGGGTATGGCTACACCTTC,TRBJ1-2,.,TRBD1,TRBV9
CASSSGQGLLYTEAFF,TGCGCCAGCAGTTCGGGACAGGGGCTCCTATACACTGAAGCTTTCTTT,TRBJ1-1,.,TRBD1,TRBV5-1
CASSFSVGEGNTIYF,TGTGCCAGCAGCTTTTCTGTGGGAGAGGGAAACACCATATATTTT,TRBJ1-3,.,.,TRBV7-6
CSVSGRVNPYGYTF,TGCAGCGTCTCCGGGAGGGTAAATCCATATGGCTACACCTTC,TRBJ1-2,.,.,TRBV29-1
CASSLLGGEGGTDTQYF,TGCGCCAGCAGCCTTCTCGGGGGGGAGGGAGGTACAGATACGCAGTATTTT,TRBJ2-3,.,TRBD2,TRBV4-1
CASGQGQGTHLKQYF,TGTGCCAGCGGACAAGGTCAGGGGACCCATCTCAAGCAGTACTTC,TRBJ2-7,.,.,TRBV6-1